The clone carrying this T cell receptor (beta chain) was picked up a small number of times. This sample is part of a study of cytomegalovirus exposure and HLA in healthy donors. A multiplex PCR was run with 60 Vbeta primers and 13 Jbeta primers. Generated by immunoSEQ multiplex PCR, the TCRdb table keeps only in-frame clones and is missing some. The sample lists 150,000 or so clones; 74% were seen once. The germline V and J ends were trimmed by 5 bases and 2 bases, with 7 bases remaining between them. The CDR3 extends over 13 amino acids. Germline values: CDR1 MNHEY, CDR2 SVGAGI. Sequenced: PBMCs. The rearrangement links TRBV6-5 to TRBJ2-1; perhaps TRBD2 as D (5 bases). The clonotype was recovered from a man younger than 30 in good health and CMV-seropositive. CDR3 sequence (DNA): TGTGCCAGCAGTCCCGGGACCTACAATGAGCAGTTCTTC. It is translated as CASSPGTYNEQFF.